What follows is one TCR beta chain and its context. There are a few counts of this clonotype. No cognate antigen has been identified for it. The record has no base qualities; no much larger clone is one base away. PBMCs were isolated by Ficoll-Paque density gradient centrifugation. Sequencing used an Illumina NovaSeq 6000. TCRalpha and TCRbeta cDNA libraries were constructed by 5'RACE with constant-segment primers, with sample barcodes and unique molecular identifiers being introduced. RNA was extracted from every sample with Trizol reagent. Library amplification was performed in two PCR steps, and a second sample barcode and Illumina TruSeq adapters were introduced in the second step. Sequencing of libraries was performed on an Illumina NovaSeq with 2 x 150 bp paired-end reads. The study's own analysis went as follows. The reads were demultiplexed and collapsed into UMI-guided consensus sequences using migec v1.2.7. With mixcr v2.1.11, UMI consensuses were aligned to TRA and TRB V and J templates and assembled into clonotypes. Expanded or contracted clonotypes were those called significant by both edgeR and NoisET, with noise models trained on biological replicates. For edgeR calls, a false discovery rate-adjusted p below 0.01 and a log2 fold-change threshold of 1 were applied. As an exploratory analysis of dynamics, max-normalized trajectories of the 1000 most abundant clonotypes were examined by PCA with hierarchical clustering. Separately sequenced CD4+ and CD8+ repertoires were used to assign the CD4 or CD8 phenotype of responding clones. Starting from the raw public reads, TCRdb applied fastp trimming at Q25, assembled clones with MiXCR and retained in-frame beta chains. Each entry merges the rows of one CDR3 protein and shows their most common DNA and genes. What appears here as the V and J calls and clone size reflects TCRdb's work, not the paper's. Within this sample are some 100,000 distinct CDR3 sequences, with 8.5% to 14% of them counted one time only. The ten largest clones add up to about 40% of the sample.

This sample is part of a study of T-cell memory formation after mild COVID-19 (dated by TCRdb to about 2021). Background for the entire study: TCR sequence clusters from the two donors were found to be largely donor specific. In two donors, T-cell clones that expanded and contracted after mild COVID-19 were tracked by sequencing TCRalpha and TCRbeta repertoires over time. Two young, previously healthy adult volunteers made up the cohort, one male and one female. Study-wide findings and limitations: SARS-CoV-2 specificity was not confirmed for the second-wave clones peaking on day 37. Contracting CD4+ clones were located mainly in the CM and EM memory subsets, whereas CD8+ clones were found to be enriched in EMRA. Clones that contracted from day 15 to 85 showed balanced CD4/CD8 phenotypes, whereas a second wave of clones that expanded from day 15 to 37 leaned towards CD4+. Some responding clones were detected in pre-infection memory, suggesting pre-existing cross-reactive memory T cells joined the SARS-CoV-2 response. Only two mild cases were covered by the study, and larger cohorts that include severe cases with pre-infection samples were considered necessary.

Trimming costs V 6 bases and J 11 bases, and their ends lie 19 bases apart. CDR1 and CDR2, per the germline V gene, are MNHEY and SVGAGI. The CDR3 goes from the cysteine to the phenylalanine over 14 residues. The retained sequence is limited to the CDR3, 42 bases, with the frame set at the first base. The specimen was PBMCs or a T cell subset sorted from them (not recorded which). The rearranged chain carries TRBV6-5 and TRBJ2-2; the D gene is unclear. This receptor was obtained from a man aged 18 to 30 who had mild COVID-19 (a few samples of this study predate the infection). The sample titles of this study are shuffled in the database, so cell type and time point are left out; the donor was told from shared clones. The DNA reads TGTGCCAGCAGCCACCAAGGAGAACGACGAGAGCTGTTTTTT. The encoded protein is CASSHQGERRELFF.